Listed below are T cell receptor beta chains from one sample, sequenced in a study of shared T cell receptors in the human thymus. The assay was immunoSEQ multiplex PCR, and TCRdb's table has in-frame clones only and misses some. The table lists 700,000 or so clones, approximately 85% of them singletons. These data were also filed under a second study, of human thymus T cells.

The sample comprised thymocytes. All receptors derive from a girl in the first two years of life with a congenital heart defect. Both conserved end residues are part of each CDR3. The D gene is left open where the match is weak. Part of the rows lack a size; the others show once, few, many or a class for expanded clones.

.,.,TRBV6-1,16,TRBJ2-7,TGTGCCAGCAGTGAAGTCGTGGCAGGCCGTACCTACGAGCAGTACTTC,CASSEVVAGRTYEQYF
TRBD2,once,TRBV5-1,18,TRBJ2-1,TGCGCCAGCAGCCCCTTTAGCGGGGGGCCGGTATCCTACAATGAGCAGTTCTTC,CASSPFSGGPVSYNEQFF
.,once,TRBV19,16,TRBJ2-7,TGTGCCAGTAATCTTCCTCAGGGGACGAAGACCTACGAGCAGTACTTC,CASNLPQGTKTYEQYF
TRBD1,.,TRBV10-3,16,TRBJ1-1,TGTGCCATCAGGAATAACAGGGGGCGATTAAACACTGAAGCTTTCTTT,CAIRNNRGRLNTEAFF
.,.,TRBV28,14,TRBJ1-6,TGTGCCAGCAGTGAAATTGGGAGCAATTCACCCCTCCACTTT,CASSEIGSNSPLHF
TRBD1,.,TRBV11-2,15,TRBJ1-3,TGTGCCAGCAGCGGACAGGGGCCAACTGGGAACACCATATATTTT,CASSGQGPTGNTIYF
TRBD1,.,TRBV28,16,TRBJ1-1,TGTGCCAGCAGGGGGCCGGGACAGAGCACGAACACTGAAGCTTTCTTT,CASRGPGQSTNTEAFF
.,.,TRBV7-7,14,TRBJ2-2,TGTGCTAGCAGCCAAGCTAGGAACACCGGGGAGCTGTTTTTT,CASSQARNTGELFF
.,.,TRBV6-6,14,TRBJ1-4,TGTGCCAGCAGTTACTACAGTGAAAATGAAAAACTGTTTTTT,CASSYYSENEKLFF
.,.,TRBV30,14,TRBJ2-5,TGTGCCTGGAGCACTCGGCAGGGGCAAGAGACCCAGTACTTC,CAWSTRQGQETQYF
.,.,TRBV11-2,17,TRBJ2-7,TGTGCCAGCAGCTTATGGAGCCGGCAGGCAGCGGACTACGAGCAGTACTTC,CASSLWSRQAADYEQYF
TRBD2,once,TRBV30,15,TRBJ2-1,TGTGCCTGGCTGTCTAGCGGGGGGTTGAACAATGAGCAGTTCTTC,CAWLSSGGLNNEQFF
TRBD2,.,TRBV5-6,14,TRBJ2-1,TGTGCCAGCAGCCCTCGGGGGACTAGGAATGAGCAGTTCTTC,CASSPRGTRNEQFF
.,.,TRBV5-1,14,TRBJ1-1,TGCGCCAGCAGCTTGAGCACTATGAACACTGAAGCTTTCTTT,CASSLSTMNTEAFF
TRBD1,.,TRBV7-9,18,TRBJ1-2,TGTGCCAGCAGCTTAGCGGGACAGGAGCGTCCTTCTAACTATGGCTACACCTTC,CASSLAGQERPSNYGYTF
.,.,TRBV5-5,15,TRBJ1-2,TGTGCCAGCAGCTATGTGGACAGCCGCGGCAATGGCTACACCTTC,CASSYVDSRGNGYTF
TRBD2,.,TRBV4-1,19,TRBJ2-3,TGCGCCAGCAGCCAAGATCACAGATTGGGGGGGACTAGCACAGATACGCAGTATTTT,CASSQDHRLGGTSTDTQYF
TRBD2,once,TRBV6-5,14,TRBJ2-7,TGTGCCAGCAGTTACTCTCTGGGGGAGGGCGAGCAGTACTTC,CASSYSLGEGEQYF
TRBD1,.,TRBV9,15,TRBJ1-4,TGTGCCAGCAGCGGAGACAGGGGGATGGAGGAAAAACTGTTTTTT,CASSGDRGMEEKLFF
TRBD2,.,TRBV11-1,13,TRBJ2-5,TGTGCCAGCAGGCGGGGGGGCGGAGAGACCCAGTACTTC,CASRRGGGETQYF
TRBD1,.,TRBV19,18,TRBJ2-6,TGTGCCAGTAGTATAGATAGGGGACAGCACTCTGGGGCCAACGTCCTGACTTTC,CASSIDRGQHSGANVLTF
.,.,TRBV4-3,21,TRBJ1-3,TGCGCCAGCAGCCAAGATGGTCAGGGGCCCTCCCCTACCGAGCCTGGAAACACCATATATTTT,CASSQDGQGPSPTEPGNTIYF
.,few,TRBV5-5,14,TRBJ1-1,TGTGCCAGCAGCTTATTGCTGACAGACACTGAAGCTTTCTTT,CASSLLLTDTEAFF
.,.,TRBV2,15,TRBJ1-6,TGTGCCAGCAGTGAGCATAGCTCCTATAATTCACCCCTCCACTTT,CASSEHSSYNSPLHF
.,.,TRBV4-1,15,TRBJ2-3,TGCGCCAGCAGCCAAGGGCAGGGGCACACAGATACGCAGTATTTT,CASSQGQGHTDTQYF
TRBD1,.,TRBV29-1,15,TRBJ1-2,TGCAGCTCCCGCGGACAGGGGTCGAGCGTGGGTGGCTACACCTTC,CSSRGQGSSVGGYTF
.,.,TRBV6-1,14,TRBJ1-1,TGTGCCAGCAGTGAGGGCAGAGAGAACACTGAAGCTTTCTTT,CASSEGRENTEAFF
TRBD1,few,TRBV6-1,17,TRBJ2-3,TGTGCCAGCAGTGAGAACTGTCCCGGACAGGGGACAGATACGCAGTATTTT,CASSENCPGQGTDTQYF
TRBD1,.,TRBV6-4,18,TRBJ1-4,TGTGCCAGCAGTGACTCGAAGCGACAGGGGGTAACTAATGAAAAACTGTTTTTT,CASSDSKRQGVTNEKLFF